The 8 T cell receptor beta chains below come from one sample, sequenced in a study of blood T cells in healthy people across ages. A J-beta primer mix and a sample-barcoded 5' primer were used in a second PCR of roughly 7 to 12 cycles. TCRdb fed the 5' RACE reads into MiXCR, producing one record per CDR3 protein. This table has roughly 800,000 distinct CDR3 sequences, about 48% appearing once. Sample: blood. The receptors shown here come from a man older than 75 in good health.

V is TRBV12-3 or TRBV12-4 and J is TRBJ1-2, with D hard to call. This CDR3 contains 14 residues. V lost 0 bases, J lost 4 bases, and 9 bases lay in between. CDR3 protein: CASSLAGRRYGYTF. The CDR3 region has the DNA TGTGCCAGCAGTTTAGCGGGCAGACGCTATGGCTACACCTTC.

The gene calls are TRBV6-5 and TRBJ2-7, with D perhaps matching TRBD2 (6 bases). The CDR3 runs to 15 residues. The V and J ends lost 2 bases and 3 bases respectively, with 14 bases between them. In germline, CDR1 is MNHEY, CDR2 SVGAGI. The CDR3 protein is CASSYGDSPHYEQYF. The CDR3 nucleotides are TGTGCCAGCAGTTACGGGGACTCGCCCCACTACGAGCAGTACTTC.

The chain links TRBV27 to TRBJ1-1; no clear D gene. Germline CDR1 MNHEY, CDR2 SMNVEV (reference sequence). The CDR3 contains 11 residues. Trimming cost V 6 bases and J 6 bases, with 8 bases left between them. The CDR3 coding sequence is TGTGCCAGCAGATTTCGGGCTGAAGCTTTCTTT. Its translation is CASRFRAEAFF.

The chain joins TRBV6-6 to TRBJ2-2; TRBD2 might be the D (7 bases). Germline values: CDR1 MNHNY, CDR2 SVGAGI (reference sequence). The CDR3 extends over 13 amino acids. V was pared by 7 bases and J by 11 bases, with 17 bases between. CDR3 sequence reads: CASMEGGVLELFF. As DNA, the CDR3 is TGTGCCAGCATGGAGGGGGGGGTTCTAGAGCTGTTTTTT.

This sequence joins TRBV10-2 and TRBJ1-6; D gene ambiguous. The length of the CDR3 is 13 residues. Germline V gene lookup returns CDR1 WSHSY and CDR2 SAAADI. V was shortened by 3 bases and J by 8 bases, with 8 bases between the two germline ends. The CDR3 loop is CASSDMGHSPLHF. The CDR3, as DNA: TGCGCCAGCAGTGATATGGGCCATTCACCCCTCCACTTT.

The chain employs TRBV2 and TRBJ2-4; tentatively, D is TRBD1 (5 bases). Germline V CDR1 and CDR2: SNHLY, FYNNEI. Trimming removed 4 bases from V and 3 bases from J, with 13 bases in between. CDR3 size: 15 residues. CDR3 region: CASSGPIQGKNIQYF. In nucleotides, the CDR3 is TGTGCCAGCAGTGGGCCAATCCAGGGCAAAAACATTCAGTACTTC.

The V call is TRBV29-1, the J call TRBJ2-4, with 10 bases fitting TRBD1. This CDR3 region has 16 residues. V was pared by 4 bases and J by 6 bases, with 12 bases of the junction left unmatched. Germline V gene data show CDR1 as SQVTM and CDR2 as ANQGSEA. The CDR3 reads CSVVFGTGVFGNIQYF. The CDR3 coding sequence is TGCAGCGTTGTCTTCGGGACAGGGGTTTTCGGAAACATTCAGTACTTC.

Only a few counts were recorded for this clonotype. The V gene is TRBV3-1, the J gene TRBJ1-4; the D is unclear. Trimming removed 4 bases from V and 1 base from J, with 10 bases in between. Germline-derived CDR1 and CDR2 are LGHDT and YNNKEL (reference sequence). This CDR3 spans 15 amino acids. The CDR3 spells CASSREGRTNEKLFF. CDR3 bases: TGTGCCAGCAGCCGGGAAGGGAGAACTAATGAAAAACTGTTTTTT.